The rows below give T cell receptor beta chains drawn from one sample of a study of T cells in Graves' hyperthyroidism and ophthalmopathy. TCRdb fed the multiplex PCR reads into MiXCR, producing one record per CDR3 protein. The sample lists approximately 400,000 distinct CDR3 sequences, around 14% occurring once. Sequenced: blood. All receptors come from a woman between 18 and 29 years old with Graves' hyperthyroidism that later progressed to Graves' ophthalmopathy. CDR3s include the opening cysteine and the closing phenylalanine or tryptophan. Each record gives: CDR3 DNA, CDR3 protein, J gene, D gene, clone size, V gene. D genes are given only for firm matches. Only some rows state a clone size, as once, few, many or a class for expanded clones.

TGCAGTGCTAGAGATCTAACAGGGCGGCAGCCCCAGCATTTT	CSARDLTGRQPQHF	TRBJ1-5	-	few	TRBV20-1
TGTGCCAGCAGCTCCAAGCCTCCTCTTGACAGGGTTCTACTAGACCCAGAGACCCAGTACTTC	CASSSKPPLDRVLLDPETQYF	TRBJ2-5	TRBD1	few	TRBV11-2
TGCGCCAGCAGATATAGGGGACAGGGGAAGAAAGGGGAGAGTGAGCAGTTCTTC	CASRYRGQGKKGESEQFF	TRBJ2-1	TRBD1	-	TRBV10-2
TGTGCCAGCATCCCTCCCGACAGGGTTCATGGCTACACCTTC	CASIPPDRVHGYTF	TRBJ1-2	TRBD1	many	TRBV7-2
TGTGCCACCAGCAGAGGCGACTACGAGCAGTACTTC	CATSRGDYEQYF	TRBJ2-7	-	-	TRBV15
TGTGCCAGCAGCCAAGTCCGGACTAGCGGAAACAATGAGCAGTTCTTC	CASSQVRTSGNNEQFF	TRBJ2-1	TRBD2	-	TRBV3-1
TGTGCCAGCAGTTCGAGGCTGCTGGACGAGCAGTACTTC	CASSSRLLDEQYF	TRBJ2-7	-	many	TRBV27
TGTGCCAGCAGCCAAGAAAAAGCGGGAGGGCTGGAGCAGTTCTTC	CASSQEKAGGLEQFF	TRBJ2-1	TRBD2	few	TRBV3-1
TGCGCCAGCGGAATAGGGGGTTACAATGAGCAGTTCTTC	CASGIGGYNEQFF	TRBJ2-1	-	many	TRBV5-1
TGTGCCAGCAGTTACTCGAGTGCGGGACTGAAGGGCTACACCTTC	CASSYSSAGLKGYTF	TRBJ1-2	-	many	TRBV6-5
TGCAGTGCTAGAGATTTTCACGGCCTCTACGAGCAGTACTTC	CSARDFHGLYEQYF	TRBJ2-7	-	few	TRBV20-1
TGTACCAGCAGTCGCTCCACAGGGAGCTCCTACGAGCAGTACTTC	CTSSRSTGSSYEQYF	TRBJ2-7	-	-	TRBV6-1
TGTGCCAGCAGTTCCGGACACTATGGCTACACCTTC	CASSSGHYGYTF	TRBJ1-2	-	few	TRBV28
TGTGCCAGCAGCCACGGGGTGGGCGATACGCAGTATTTT	CASSHGVGDTQYF	TRBJ2-3	-	-	TRBV14
TGTGCCAGCAGCTTGGATCAAGGGGCCGGGGAGCTGTTTTTT	CASSLDQGAGELFF	TRBJ2-2	-	-	TRBV5-4
TGTGCCAGCAGTTTCTCCGCAGCGGGAGGCCTCACAGATACGCAGTATTTT	CASSFSAAGGLTDTQYF	TRBJ2-3	TRBD2	many	TRBV28
TGTGCTAGTGGTTTCGGGGTTGGACAGCCCCAGCATTTT	CASGFGVGQPQHF	TRBJ1-5	-	many	TRBV12-5
TGTGCCAGCAGTTTGATACTAGCAGGGGCAGATACGCAGTATTTT	CASSLILAGADTQYF	TRBJ2-3	-	many	TRBV28
TGCAGCGTTGAATTGGGGGGCAGGGGAGTCGAGCAGTACTTC	CSVELGGRGVEQYF	TRBJ2-7	-	-	TRBV29-1
TGTGCCAGCAGTGAATATCAGGGCAGGGTGGCCGAGCAGTACTTC	CASSEYQGRVAEQYF	TRBJ2-7	-	few	TRBV25-1
TGCAGCGTTGAAACTAGCGGGAACACCGGGGAGCTGTTTTTT	CSVETSGNTGELFF	TRBJ2-2	TRBD2	few	TRBV29-1
TGTGCCAGCAGAGGACAGGGGGGGAACTATGGCTACACCTTC	CASRGQGGNYGYTF	TRBJ1-2	TRBD1	-	TRBV27
TGTGCCTGGAGTGTACCGGGGACAGGGGGCGATGGCTACACCTTC	CAWSVPGTGGDGYTF	TRBJ1-2	TRBD1	-	TRBV30
TGTGCCAGCAGAAGCCCGCCCCACGAGCAGTACTTC	CASRSPPHEQYF	TRBJ2-7	-	few	TRBV2
TGCGCCAGCAGCCAAGTATTCGGCAGGGGGATCCCTAACTATGGCTACACCTTC	CASSQVFGRGIPNYGYTF	TRBJ1-2	TRBD1	few	TRBV4-1
TGCAGTGCTAGGGTTGTTTTTTACAATGAGCAGTTCTTC	CSARVVFYNEQFF	TRBJ2-1	-	-	TRBV20-1
TGCGCCAGCAGCCAAGGATTGGACAGGGCTTACAATGAGCAGTTCTTC	CASSQGLDRAYNEQFF	TRBJ2-1	TRBD1	-	TRBV4-3
TGTGCCAGCAGTGTACTACAGGGTTACAATGAGCAGTTCTTC	CASSVLQGYNEQFF	TRBJ2-1	-	many	TRBV6-1
TGTGCTAGCAGCTTAGTTAGCACCGGACCGTACGAGCAGTACTTC	CASSLVSTGPYEQYF	TRBJ2-7	-	many	TRBV7-7
TGTGCCAGCAGACTCGGGGGTGGGGCTTTCTTT	CASRLGGGAFF	TRBJ1-1	-	-	TRBV6-1
TGCAGTGCTAGAGATCGAGTTTTAGCGTCCTACGAGCAGTACTTC	CSARDRVLASYEQYF	TRBJ2-7	-	many	TRBV20-1
TGTGCCAGCGATGGGGGGCATGGCTACACCTTC	CASDGGHGYTF	TRBJ1-2	-	-	TRBV2
TGTGCCAGTAGTGATGACCTTGCAACTAATGAAAAACTGTTTTTT	CASSDDLATNEKLFF	TRBJ1-4	-	few	TRBV19
TGTGCCAGCAGTCTCAGCCGTTATTCCTACAATGAGCAGTTCTTC	CASSLSRYSYNEQFF	TRBJ2-1	-	few	TRBV28
TGTGCCAGCTCACCATTTTTCGACAGGCAATCTGGAAACACCATATATTTT	CASSPFFDRQSGNTIYF	TRBJ1-3	-	many	TRBV18
TGTGCCAGCAGTTTACACAGGAACGGGAATACGCAGTATTTT	CASSLHRNGNTQYF	TRBJ2-3	-	many	TRBV27
TGTGCCAGCTCACCAGGAAAGGACAGGAACGATGGCTACACCTTC	CASSPGKDRNDGYTF	TRBJ1-2	TRBD1	-	TRBV18
TGTGCCAGCAGTGATTGGGCCTCCAACTCCTACAATGAGCAGTTCTTC	CASSDWASNSYNEQFF	TRBJ2-1	-	many	TRBV6-1
TGCGCCAGCAGTGGGGACAGAGAAGAGACCCAGTACTTC	CASSGDREETQYF	TRBJ2-5	TRBD1	few	TRBV5-1
TGTGCCTGGAGTGTGGTGTCCTACAATGAGCAGTTCTTC	CAWSVVSYNEQFF	TRBJ2-1	-	many	TRBV30
TGTGCCAGCAGCTTCGCCCAACGGGGTAATGAGCAGTTCTTC	CASSFAQRGNEQFF	TRBJ2-1	-	-	TRBV7-6
TGCAGTGCTCAGACTAGCGGAAGCTCCGGGGAGCTGTTTTTT	CSAQTSGSSGELFF	TRBJ2-2	TRBD2	many	TRBV20-1
TGTGCCAGCAGCTTAGTGGGCGGGAGGTCCCAAGAGACCCAGTACTTC	CASSLVGGRSQETQYF	TRBJ2-5	TRBD2	-	TRBV7-9
TGTGCCAGTACCCCGGAGGGGGCGATGATCAATCAGCCCCAGCATTTT	CASTPEGAMINQPQHF	TRBJ1-5	TRBD1	-	TRBV19
TGTGCCAGCAGCTCCTCATCGGCAGGGGTCTACGAGCAGTACTTC	CASSSSSAGVYEQYF	TRBJ2-7	-	-	TRBV7-9
TGTGCCAGCAGTTCCGTCGGCCTGGAGGGCTATGGCTACACCTTC	CASSSVGLEGYGYTF	TRBJ1-2	-	-	TRBV28
TGTGCCAGCAGTGATAATCTTGACTCCTACAATGAGCAGTTCTTC	CASSDNLDSYNEQFF	TRBJ2-1	-	many	TRBV6-1
TGTGCCAGCATCCTGACACACTCTAGCACAGATACGCAGTATTTT	CASILTHSSTDTQYF	TRBJ2-3	-	few	TRBV6-1
TGTGCCAGCAGCGTAGATTCTAGTGGGTCCTACAATGAGCAGTTCTTC	CASSVDSSGSYNEQFF	TRBJ2-1	-	-	TRBV9